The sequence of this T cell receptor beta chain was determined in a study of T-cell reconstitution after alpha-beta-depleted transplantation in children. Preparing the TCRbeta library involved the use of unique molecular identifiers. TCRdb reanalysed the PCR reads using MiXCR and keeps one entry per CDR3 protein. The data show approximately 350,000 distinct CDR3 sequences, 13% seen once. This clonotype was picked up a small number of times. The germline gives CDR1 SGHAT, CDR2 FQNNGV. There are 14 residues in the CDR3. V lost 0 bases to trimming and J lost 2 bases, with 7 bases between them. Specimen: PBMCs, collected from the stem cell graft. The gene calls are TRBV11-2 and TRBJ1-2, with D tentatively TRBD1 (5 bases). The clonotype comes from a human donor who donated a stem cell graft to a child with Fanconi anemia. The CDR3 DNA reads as TGTGCCAGCAGCTTAGAGGCAGGGAACTATGGCTACACCTTC. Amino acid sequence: CASSLEAGNYGYTF.